Each of the 10 T cell receptor beta chains below was sequenced from the same sample in a study of cytomegalovirus exposure and HLA in healthy donors. The study ran its PCR with 60 Vbeta and 13 Jbeta primers. Repertoires were generated with immunoSEQ multiplex PCR, while TCRdb's copy carries only in-frame clones and drops some. This table holds about 130,000 clones, about 77% found once. The sequencing sample was made of PBMCs. Receptor source: a male donor in good health and CMV-seronegative.

V gene TRBV4-1 combines with J gene TRBJ2-1, with 9 bases lining up with TRBD2. There are 16 residues in the CDR3. V dropped 1 base and J dropped 2; count of bases not matched to a gene: 3. CDR1 is MGHRA, CDR2 YSYEKL, per germline. CDR3 coding DNA: TGCGCCAGCAGCCAAGGGCCTAGCGGGGCCTACAATGAGCAGTTCTTC. Protein: CASSQGPSGAYNEQFF.

A note on this clone: The sample holds other DNA sequences that translate to the same CDR3. V is TRBV29-1 and J is TRBJ1-1; D is possibly TRBD1 (5 bases). Germline CDR1 SQVTM, CDR2 ANQGSEA. V shed 6 bases and J shed 10 bases, with 12 bases lying between them. The CDR3 sequence is 10 residues long. Here the CDR3 DNA reads TGCAGCGTAACAGGAAATAGAGCTTTCTTT. This sequence encodes CSVTGNRAFF.

Of note for this clone: One junction end does not reproduce the germline sequence, and a read error may be involved. This sample includes further DNA sequences coding for the same CDR3. This chain links TRBV7-9 with TRBJ2-7; TRBD2 agrees at 7 bases. CDR1 is SEHNR and CDR2 is FQNEAQ in the germline V gene (reference sequence). The CDR3 covers 16 residues. The CDR3 DNA reads as TGTTCCAGCAGCTTAGTTCCTAGCGGATACTCCTACGAGCAGTACTTC. As protein: CSSSLVPSGYSYEQYF.

Points on this clone: This likely traces to a read error, being one base from a far larger clone. V gene TRBV11-2 combines with J gene TRBJ2-5; D uncertain. Judging by the DNA end, TRBJ2-7 fits better; the J call may be wrong. CDR3 length equals 16 residues. Germline V gene lookup returns CDR1 SGHAT and CDR2 FQNNGV. The CDR3: CASSLFSGPSSYEQYF. CDR3 in DNA: TGTGCCAGCAGCTTATTTTCGGGTCCGAGCTCCTACGAGCAGTACTTC.

V and J are TRBV10-3 and TRBJ2-2; D might be TRBD2 (5 bases). V was trimmed by 4 bases and J by 1 base, leaving 7 bases between them. Germline lookup yields CDR1 ENHRY and CDR2 SYGVKD. The CDR3 totals 14 residues. CDR3 in amino acids: CAISGAGNTGELFF. The CDR3 DNA is TGTGCCATCAGTGGGGCGGGGAACACCGGGGAGCTGTTTTTT.

V and J are TRBV5-4 and TRBJ2-5, with a weak D call TRBD2 (6 bases). Trimming removed 5 bases from V and 0 bases from J, with 29 bases in between. Germline values: CDR1 SGHNT, CDR2 YYREEE (reference sequence). The CDR3 has 20 residues. The CDR3: CASSHFGGEQADSYQETQYF. CDR3 bases: TGTGCCAGCAGTCATTTCGGCGGGGAACAAGCAGATTCGTACCAAGAGACCCAGTACTTC.

This clone has just one count. The V call is TRBV11-3, the J call TRBJ1-1; tentatively, D is TRBD1 (6 bases). Germline CDR1 is SGHNT and CDR2 is YENEEA. There are 14 residues in the CDR3. Trimming cost V 4 bases and J 0 bases, with 9 bases left between them. CDR3 sequence: CASSSQGLNTEAFF. The CDR3 DNA reads TGTGCCAGCAGCTCACAGGGTCTGAACACTGAAGCTTTCTTT.

This chain connects TRBV5-1 to TRBJ2-7, with D perhaps matching TRBD2 (5 bases). This CDR3 is built from 14 residues. Germline CDR1 reads SGHRS; CDR2 reads YFSETQ. Between the trimmed V and J ends, which lost 0 bases and 3 bases, there was a span of 10 bases. The CDR3 DNA sequence: TGCGCCAGCAGCTTGGGGGGAGCTAACTACGAGCAGTACTTC. It specifies CASSLGGANYEQYF.

This clone showed up just a few times. V and J are TRBV12-5 and TRBJ2-2; the match to TRBD1 covers 10 bases. The V gene end was trimmed by 4 bases and the J gene end by 2 bases; junction bases not matched to a gene: 10. The CDR3 is 18 amino acids. Germline-derived CDR1 and CDR2 are LGHNT and FRNRAP. This chain's CDR3 is CASGYSFRTGGNTGELFF. CDR3 nucleotide sequence: TGTGCTAGTGGTTACAGCTTTCGGACAGGGGGAAACACCGGGGAGCTGTTTTTT.

The V and J genes are TRBV27 and TRBJ2-3; D is perhaps TRBD2 (5 bases). The CDR3 runs 12 residues. Germline CDR1 MNHEY, CDR2 SMNVEV (reference sequence). Deletions cut 3 bases from V and 6 bases from J, with 7 bases between. The CDR3 protein is CASSLSGDTQYF. As DNA, the CDR3 is TGTGCCAGCAGTTTGAGCGGCGATACGCAGTATTTT.